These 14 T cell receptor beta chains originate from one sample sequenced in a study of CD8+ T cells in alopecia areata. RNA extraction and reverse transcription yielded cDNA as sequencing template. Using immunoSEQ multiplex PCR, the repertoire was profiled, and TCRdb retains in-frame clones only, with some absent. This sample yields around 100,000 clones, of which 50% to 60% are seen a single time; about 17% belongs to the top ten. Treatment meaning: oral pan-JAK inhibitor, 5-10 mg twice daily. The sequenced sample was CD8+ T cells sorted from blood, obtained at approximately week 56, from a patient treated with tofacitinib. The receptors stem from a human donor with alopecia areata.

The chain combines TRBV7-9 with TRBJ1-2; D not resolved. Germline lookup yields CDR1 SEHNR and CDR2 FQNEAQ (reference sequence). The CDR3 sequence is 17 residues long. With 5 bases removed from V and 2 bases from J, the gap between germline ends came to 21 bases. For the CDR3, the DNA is TGTGCCAGCAGCCCCGAAATAACCCGGCGAGAAAACTATGGCTACACCTTC. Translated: CASSPEITRRENYGYTF.

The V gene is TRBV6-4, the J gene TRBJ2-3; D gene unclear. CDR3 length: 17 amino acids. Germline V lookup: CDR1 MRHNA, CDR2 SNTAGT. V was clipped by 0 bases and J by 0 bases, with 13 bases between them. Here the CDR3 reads CASSDSMGTASTDTQYF. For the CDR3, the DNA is TGTGCCAGCAGTGACTCGATGGGCACCGCTAGCACAGATACGCAGTATTTT.

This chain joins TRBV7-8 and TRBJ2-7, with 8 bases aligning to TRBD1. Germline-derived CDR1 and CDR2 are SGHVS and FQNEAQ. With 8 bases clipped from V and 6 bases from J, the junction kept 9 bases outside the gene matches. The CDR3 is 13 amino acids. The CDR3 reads CASSLGTGGEQYF. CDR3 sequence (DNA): TGTGCCAGCTCCTTGGGGACAGGCGGCGAGCAGTACTTC.

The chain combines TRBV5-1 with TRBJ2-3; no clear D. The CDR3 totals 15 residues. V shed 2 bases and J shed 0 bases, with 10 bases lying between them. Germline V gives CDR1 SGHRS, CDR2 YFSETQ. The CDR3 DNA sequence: TGCGCCAGCAGCTTCCGGATCCCTAGCACAGATACGCAGTATTTT. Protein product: CASSFRIPSTDTQYF.

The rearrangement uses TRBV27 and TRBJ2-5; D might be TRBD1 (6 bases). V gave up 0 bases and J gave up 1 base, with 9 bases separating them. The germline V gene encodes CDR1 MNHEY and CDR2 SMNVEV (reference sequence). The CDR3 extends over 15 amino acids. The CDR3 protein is CASSLSGTTQETQYF. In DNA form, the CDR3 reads TGTGCCAGCAGTTTATCTGGGACAACCCAAGAGACCCAGTACTTC.

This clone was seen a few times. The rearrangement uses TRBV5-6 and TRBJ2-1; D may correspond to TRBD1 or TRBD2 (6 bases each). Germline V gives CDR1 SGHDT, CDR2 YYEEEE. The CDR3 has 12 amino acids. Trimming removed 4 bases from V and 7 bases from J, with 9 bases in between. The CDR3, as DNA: TGTGCCAGCAGCCAAGGGGGGAATGAGCAGTTCTTC. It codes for CASSQGGNEQFF.

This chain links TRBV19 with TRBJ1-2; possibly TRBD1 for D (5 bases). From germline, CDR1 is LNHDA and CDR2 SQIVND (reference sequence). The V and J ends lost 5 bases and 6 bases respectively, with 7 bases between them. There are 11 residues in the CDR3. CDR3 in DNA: TGTGCCAGTAGTGGGGGGAATGGCTACACCTTC. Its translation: CASSGGNGYTF.

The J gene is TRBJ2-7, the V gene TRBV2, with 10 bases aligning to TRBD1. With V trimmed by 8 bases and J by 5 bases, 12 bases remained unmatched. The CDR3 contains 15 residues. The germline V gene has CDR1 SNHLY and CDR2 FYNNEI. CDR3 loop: CASAWLGTGVNEQYF. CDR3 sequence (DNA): TGTGCCAGCGCCTGGCTAGGGACAGGGGTGAACGAGCAGTACTTC.

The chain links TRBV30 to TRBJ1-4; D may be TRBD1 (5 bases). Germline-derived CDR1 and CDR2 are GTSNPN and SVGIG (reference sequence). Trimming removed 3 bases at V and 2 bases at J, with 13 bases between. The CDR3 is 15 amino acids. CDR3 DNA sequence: TGTGCCTGGAGCGAATACGGGGGTACTAATGAAAAACTGTTTTTT. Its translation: CAWSEYGGTNEKLFF.

The CDR3 nucleotides read TGCAGTGCTAGAGATCACGTGGAGCAGTTCTTC. This translates into CSARDHVEQFF. The chain recombines TRBV20-1 with TRBJ2-1, with D uncertain. The CDR3 extends over 11 amino acids. Germline CDR1 and CDR2: DFQATT and SNEGSKA (reference sequence). Trimming took off 0 bases at V and 10 bases at J, with 7 bases between the two ends.

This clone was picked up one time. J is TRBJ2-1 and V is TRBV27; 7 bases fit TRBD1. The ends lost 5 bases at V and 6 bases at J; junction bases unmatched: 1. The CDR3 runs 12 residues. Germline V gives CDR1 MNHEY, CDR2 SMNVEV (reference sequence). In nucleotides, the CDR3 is TGTGCCAGCAGTGACAGGGCCAATGAGCAGTTCTTC. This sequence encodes CASSDRANEQFF.

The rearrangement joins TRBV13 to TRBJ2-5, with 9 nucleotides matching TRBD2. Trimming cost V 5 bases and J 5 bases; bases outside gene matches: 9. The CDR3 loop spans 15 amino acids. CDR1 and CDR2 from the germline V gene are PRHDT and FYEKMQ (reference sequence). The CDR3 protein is CASSLLRGGRETQYF. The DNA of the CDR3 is TGTGCCAGCAGCCTATTGCGGGGGGGCCGGGAGACCCAGTACTTC.

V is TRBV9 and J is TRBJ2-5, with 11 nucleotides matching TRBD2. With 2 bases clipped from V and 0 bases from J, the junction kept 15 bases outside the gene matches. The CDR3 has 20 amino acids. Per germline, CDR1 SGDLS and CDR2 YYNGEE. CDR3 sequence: CASSVLPTTSGGSNQETQYF. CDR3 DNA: TGTGCCAGCAGCGTCCTCCCCACAACTAGCGGGGGTTCCAACCAAGAGACCCAGTACTTC.

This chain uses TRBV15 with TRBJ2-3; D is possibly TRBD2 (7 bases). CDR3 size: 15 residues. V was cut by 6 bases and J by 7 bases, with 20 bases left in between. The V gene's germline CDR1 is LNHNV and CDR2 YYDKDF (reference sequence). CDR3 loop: CATRGRGGLGNTQYF. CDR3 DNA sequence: TGTGCCACCAGGGGAAGGGGGGGCCTGGGAAATACGCAGTATTTT.